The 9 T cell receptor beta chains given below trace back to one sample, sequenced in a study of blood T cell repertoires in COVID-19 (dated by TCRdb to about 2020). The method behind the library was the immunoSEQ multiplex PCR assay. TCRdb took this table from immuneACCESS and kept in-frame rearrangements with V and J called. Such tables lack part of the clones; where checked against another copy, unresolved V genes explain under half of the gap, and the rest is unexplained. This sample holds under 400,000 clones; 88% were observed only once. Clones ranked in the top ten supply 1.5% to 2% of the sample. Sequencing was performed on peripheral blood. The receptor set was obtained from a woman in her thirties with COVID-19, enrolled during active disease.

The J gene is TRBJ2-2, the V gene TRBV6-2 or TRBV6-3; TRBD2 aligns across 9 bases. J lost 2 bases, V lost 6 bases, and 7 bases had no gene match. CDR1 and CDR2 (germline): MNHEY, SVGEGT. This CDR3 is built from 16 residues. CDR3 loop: CASSPSGVPNTGELFF. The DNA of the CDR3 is TGTGCCAGCAGCCCTAGCGGGGTGCCAAACACCGGGGAGCTGTTTTTT.

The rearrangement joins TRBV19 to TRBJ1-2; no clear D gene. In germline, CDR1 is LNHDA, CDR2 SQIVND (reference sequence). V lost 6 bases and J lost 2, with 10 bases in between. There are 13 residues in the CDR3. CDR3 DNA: TGTGCCAGTAGGTCCCAGATCAACTATGGCTACACCTTC. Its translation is CASRSQINYGYTF.

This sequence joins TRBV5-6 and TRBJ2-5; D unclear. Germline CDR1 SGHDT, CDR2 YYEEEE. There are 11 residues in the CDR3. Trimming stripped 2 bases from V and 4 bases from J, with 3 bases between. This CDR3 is CASSFRETQYF. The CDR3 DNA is TGTGCCAGCAGCTTTCGAGAGACCCAGTACTTC.

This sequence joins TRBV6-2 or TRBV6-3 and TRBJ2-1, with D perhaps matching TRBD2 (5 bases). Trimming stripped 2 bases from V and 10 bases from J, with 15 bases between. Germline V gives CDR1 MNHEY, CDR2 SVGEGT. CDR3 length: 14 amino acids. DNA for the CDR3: TGTGCCAGCAGTTACAGGCCGGGGTTCAAGGAGCAGTTCTTC. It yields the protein CASSYRPGFKEQFF.

CDR3 amino acids: CASSSTGTGGSPLHF. The CDR3 coding sequence is TGTGCCAGCTCATCAACCGGGACAGGGGGTTCACCCCTCCACTTT. The rearrangement uses TRBV18 and TRBJ1-6, with 11 bases fitting TRBD1. CDR3 length: 15 residues. V shed 5 bases, J shed 9 bases, and the junction held 6 bases outside the gene matches. CDR1 is KGHSH, CDR2 LQKENI, per germline.

The CDR3: CASSAGTSGAYNEQFF. CDR3 nucleotide sequence: TGTGCCAGCAGTGCCGGGACTAGCGGGGCCTACAATGAGCAGTTCTTC. The chain links TRBV27 to TRBJ2-1, with 13 bases fitting TRBD2. The CDR3 is 16 residues long. Unmatched junction bases numbered 3, after V lost 5 bases and J lost 2 bases. Per the germline V gene, CDR1 is MNHEY and CDR2 is SMNVEV (reference sequence).

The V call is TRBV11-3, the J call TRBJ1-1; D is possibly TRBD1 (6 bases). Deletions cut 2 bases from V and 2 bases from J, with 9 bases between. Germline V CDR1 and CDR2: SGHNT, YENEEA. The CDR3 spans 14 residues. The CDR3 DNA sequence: TGTGCCAGCAGCTTACAGGGGCGTAACACTGAAGCTTTCTTT. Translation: CASSLQGRNTEAFF.

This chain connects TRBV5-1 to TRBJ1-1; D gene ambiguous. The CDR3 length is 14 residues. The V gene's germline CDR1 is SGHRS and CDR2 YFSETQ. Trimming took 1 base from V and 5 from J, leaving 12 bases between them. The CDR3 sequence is CASSLLREVTEAFF. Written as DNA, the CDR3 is TGCGCCAGCAGCTTGTTAAGGGAGGTTACTGAAGCTTTCTTT. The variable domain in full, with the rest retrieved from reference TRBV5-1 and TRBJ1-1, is KAGVTQTPRYLIKTRGQQVTLSCSPISGHRSVSWYQQTPGQGLQFLFEYFSETQRNKGNFPGRFSGRQFSNSRSEMNVSTLELGDSALYLCASSLLREVTEAFFGQGTRLTVV.

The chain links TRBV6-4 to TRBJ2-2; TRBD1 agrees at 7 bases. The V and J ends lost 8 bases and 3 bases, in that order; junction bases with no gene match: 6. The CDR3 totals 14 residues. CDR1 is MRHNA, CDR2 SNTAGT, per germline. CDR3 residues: CASAKGADTGELFF. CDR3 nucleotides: TGTGCCAGCGCTAAGGGGGCGGACACCGGGGAGCTGTTTTTT.